This TCR beta chain was profiled in a study of blood T cell repertoires in COVID-19. Looking at the study overall: Sources were T cells, B-cell-depleted T cells, or PBMCs; the material itself was cDNA or gDNA.

Assay used: immunoSEQ multiplex PCR; TCRdb lists only in-frame clones, some missing. The data show tens of thousands of clones, with around 77% seen just once and roughly 22% held by the top ten. CDR1 is LGHDT, CDR2 YNNKEL, per germline (reference sequence). CDR3 length: 14 residues. V lost 5 bases, J lost 7 bases, and 17 bases lay in between. What was sequenced was peripheral blood. The chain recombines TRBV3-1 (or the pseudogene TRBV3-2) with TRBJ1-2; D unresolved. This receptor was identified in a man older than 75 with active or convalescent COVID-19. CDR3 residues: CASSETVTSRGYTF. The CDR3 nucleotides read TGTGCCAGCAGCGAAACAGTTACGTCGCGTGGCTACACCTTC.